The text below deals with one T cell receptor beta chain. How the authors handled the data: Reference gene primer amplification yielded estimated nucleated cell counts. Profiling relied on immunoSEQ multiplex PCR, and the TCRdb table lists in-frame clones only, not all of them. That table furnishes V, J and clone size, whereas the DNA furnished D and trimming. The sample contains 120,000 to 150,000 clones, around 83% of which appear only once. The data stem from a study of blood T cell repertoires in COVID-19. At the level of the study: Sources were T cells, B-cell-depleted T cells, or PBMCs; the material itself was cDNA or gDNA.

With 1 base removed from V and 7 bases from J, the gap between germline ends came to 11 bases. CDR3 length: 13 amino acids. CDR1 and CDR2 from the germline V gene are LGHNA and YNFKEQ. This sequence joins TRBV4-2 and TRBJ2-7; weak D call: TRBD2 (5 bases). The sequenced sample was peripheral blood. The sequence came from a woman older than 75 with acute or convalescent COVID-19. In DNA, the CDR3 is TGTGCCAGCAGCCAAGTCGGTCCGGGAGAGCAGTACTTC. This sequence encodes CASSQVGPGEQYF.